This is a list of T cell receptor beta chains from one sample in a study of OX40 agonist ivuxolimab in advanced cancers. Clones were read by immunoSEQ multiplex PCR, and TCRdb kept only the in-frame ones, dropping some. The sample has tens of thousands of clones; 90% are singletons. This material consisted of CD4+ or CD8+ T cells sorted from blood, taken in a trial of the OX40 agonist ivuxolimab. These receptors all come from an adult with an advanced solid tumor such as melanoma, head and neck, liver or kidney cancer. The conserved cysteine and the conserved F or W are not part of the CDR3 here.

v_call | cdr3_aa
TRBV5-5 | ASSLPDRVEEQY
TRBV19 | ASSKGLQSSYEQY
TRBV7-9 | ASSLVQGGTEAF
TRBV9 | ASSRSGGDTQY
TRBV27 | ASSLSRRPQH
TRBV7-6 | ASSFPVFASGGILQETQY
TRBV27 | ASSLDLGETQY
TRBV5-5 | ASSLDQGWDTEAF
TRBV11-2 | ASSLGVGGYEQY
TRBV29-1 | SVVVLDTQY
TRBV4-1 | ASSPYLGTQQETQY
TRBV27 | ASTQSGGADEQF
TRBV7-9 | ASSPRNTIY
TRBV7-9 | ASSAAGGRNTGELF
TRBV6-1 | ASSFPEGGAYEQY
TRBV9 | ASSPQPEPYNEQY
TRBV27 | ASSFGENYGYT
TRBV4-1 | ASSQDYLTSSEAF
TRBV28 | ASSLRDLANTGELF
TRBV19 | ATGTGTTRIPLH
TRBV28 | ASRGRGAWDEAKNIQY
TRBV27 | ASSLSSQETQY
TRBV30 | AWTEKTGYRETQY
TRBV28 | AAQGLVYNSPLH
TRBV6-6 | ASGIWGQSAF
TRBV19 | ASSIGTGVLNTEAF